Shown below are 20 T cell receptor beta chains from a single sample sequenced in a study of patients and donors after allogeneic stem cell transplantation. TCRdb reanalysed the RT-PCR reads using MiXCR and keeps one entry per CDR3 protein. Seen here are 100,000 to 130,000 distinct CDR3 sequences, roughly 35% observed once, and the top ten hold approximately 30%. Sequenced input: blood, either unsorted or a sorted T cell fraction (not recorded which). The origin of the receptors is a human donor who was either an allogeneic HSCT recipient or a stem cell or donor lymphocyte infusion donor (not recorded which). It is not recorded whose cells these are; they may come from a transplant donor.

This clonotype showed up just once. V and J are TRBV4-3 and TRBJ2-3, with unresolved D. The germline CDR1 and CDR2 sequences are LGHNA and YSLEER. The V and J ends lost 0 bases and 0 bases respectively, with 7 bases between them. The CDR3 is made up of 15 amino acids. CDR3 nucleotide sequence: TGCGCCAGCAGCCAAGAAGGGTTTAGCACAGATACGCAGTATTTT. It translates to CASSQEGFSTDTQYF.

The table lists this clonotype with many counts. V gene TRBV24-1 combines with J gene TRBJ1-2, with no clear D. Looked up from germline, CDR1 is KGHDR and CDR2 is SFDVKD. V lost 5 bases to trimming and J lost 7 bases, with 19 bases between them. The CDR3 is 15 residues long. The CDR3 bases are TGTGCCACCAGTGCGTCAAACGACGGACCCCGTGGCTACACCTTC. This codes for CATSASNDGPRGYTF.

The chain is built from TRBV10-3 and TRBJ1-5, with D maybe TRBD1 (6 bases). The CDR3 sequence is 14 residues long. The germline CDR1 and CDR2 sequences are ENHRY and SYGVKD. The germline V and J ends were trimmed by 4 bases and 7 bases, with 14 bases remaining between them. The CDR3 coding sequence is TGTGCCATCAGTGCCCTCGTTGACAGGCAGCCCCAGCATTTT. Protein product: CAISALVDRQPQHF.

The chain employs TRBV20-1 and TRBJ2-2; no firm D call. This CDR3 is built from 12 residues. Per germline, CDR1 DFQATT and CDR2 SNEGSKA (reference sequence). Trimming removed 0 bases at V and 14 bases at J, with 13 bases between. The CDR3 DNA sequence: TGCAGTGCTAGAGAATCTGATCATAAACTGTTTTTT. Protein sequence: CSARESDHKLFF.

The chain joins TRBV27 to TRBJ2-7, with 7 bases that match TRBD1. Germline lookup yields CDR1 MNHEY and CDR2 SMNVEV (reference sequence). This CDR3 has 15 amino acids. With 4 bases clipped from V and 6 bases from J, the junction kept 12 bases outside the gene matches. The CDR3 DNA reads TGTGCCAGCAGTTCTATACGACAGGGACGGGGCGAGCAGTACTTC. Translation gives CASSSIRQGRGEQYF.

This clonotype was detected once. V is TRBV28 and J is TRBJ2-5, with D perhaps TRBD1 (5 bases). The CDR3 totals 15 residues. Germline CDR1 is MDHEN and CDR2 is SYDVKM. Trimming took 3 bases from V and 2 from J, leaving 13 bases between them. The CDR3 region is CASSFAGQLQETQYF. In DNA, the CDR3 is TGTGCCAGCAGTTTTGCAGGACAACTACAAGAGACCCAGTACTTC.

This chain links TRBV24-1 with TRBJ2-2; 7 positions agree with TRBD2. V gave up 5 bases and J gave up 5 bases; unmatched junction bases: 7. Germline V gives CDR1 KGHDR, CDR2 SFDVKD. The CDR3 totals 15 residues. The CDR3 nucleotides are TGTGCCACCAGTGGGGCGGGAGAGAGAACCGGGGAGCTGTTTTTT. It codes for CATSGAGERTGELFF.

V usage is TRBV20-1 and J usage is TRBJ2-7; no clear D gene. CDR3 length: 14 residues. Germline lookup yields CDR1 DFQATT and CDR2 SNEGSKA (reference sequence). Between the trimmed V and J ends, which lost 4 bases and 0 bases, there was a span of 13 bases. The CDR3 sequence: CSAIDSPSSYEQYF. DNA for the CDR3: TGCAGTGCTATAGACTCTCCTAGCTCCTACGAGCAGTACTTC.

The table lists this clonotype with a few counts. The J gene is TRBJ1-5, the V gene TRBV10-3; D gene uncertain. The CDR3 consists of 13 residues. Trimming took off 2 bases at V and 6 bases at J, with 8 bases between the two ends. Germline V gene sequence: CDR1 ENHRY, CDR2 SYGVKD. CDR3 nucleotides: TGTGCCATCAGTGAGAGGGAGACTCAGCCCCAGCATTTT. Translation: CAISERETQPQHF.

This clonotype occurred a few times. The chain employs TRBV6-6 and TRBJ2-5; possible D gene TRBD2, 6 bases. Trimming shortened V by 4 bases and J by 4 bases, and 13 bases separated the two germline ends. CDR3 length: 14 residues. Per the germline V gene, CDR1 is MNHNY and CDR2 is SVGAGI (reference sequence). This CDR3 is CASSFGGGPETQYF. CDR3 sequence (DNA): TGTGCCAGCAGTTTCGGCGGAGGGCCAGAGACCCAGTACTTC.

This rearrangement joins TRBV6-5 to TRBJ2-1; 8 positions agree with TRBD1. CDR3 length equals 13 residues. CDR1 is MNHEY, CDR2 SVGAGI, per germline. Trimming cost V 3 bases and J 8 bases; bases outside gene matches: 3. CDR3 in DNA: TGTGCCAGCAGTTATAGACAGGGGTATGAGCAGTTCTTC. Translating gives CASSYRQGYEQFF.

The chain joins TRBV20-1 to TRBJ2-1; D remains unclear. This CDR3 has 11 residues. Trimming stripped 6 bases from V and 8 bases from J, with 11 bases between. Germline V gene lookup returns CDR1 DFQATT and CDR2 SNEGSKA (reference sequence). CDR3 in DNA: TGCAGTGCCCCAAGGCGTTATGAGCAGTTCTTC. Protein sequence: CSAPRRYEQFF.

This clonotype was recorded once. The J gene is TRBJ2-3, the V gene TRBV20-1, with D tentatively TRBD2 (5 bases). Trimming left V 3 bases short and J 6 bases short, with 10 bases between. The CDR3 totals 12 residues. Germline V gives CDR1 DFQATT, CDR2 SNEGSKA (reference sequence). CDR3 nucleotides: TGCAGTGCTAGTATCCGGGATGATACGCAGTATTTT. Its translation: CSASIRDDTQYF.

This chain joins TRBV28 and TRBJ2-6; no definite D call. The CDR3 loop spans 15 amino acids. The V gene lost 7 bases and the J gene lost 2 bases, with 12 bases spanning the gap. Germline V gives CDR1 MDHEN, CDR2 SYDVKM. The CDR3, as DNA: TGTGCCAGCAAAAGAGCCCGGGCTGGGGCCAACGTCCTGACTTTC. This encodes CASKRARAGANVLTF. The whole variable domain, filled in from reference TRBV28 and TRBJ2-6, reads DVKVTQSSRYLVKRTGEKVFLECVQDMDHENMFWYRQDPGLGLRLIYFSYDVKMKEKGDIPEGYSVSREKKERFSLILESASTNQTSMYLCASKRARAGANVLTFGAGSRLTVL.

This rearrangement joins TRBV25-1 to TRBJ1-1; D is unresolved. Trimming pared 0 bases from V and 4 bases from J, leaving 18 bases between. The CDR3 totals 17 residues. Per germline, CDR1 MGHDK and CDR2 SYGVNS. CDR3 sequence (DNA): TGTGCCAGCAGTGAATATAAAGGGTCCACGATGGGCACTGAAGCTTTCTTT. It translates to CASSEYKGSTMGTEAFF.

This chain joins TRBV29-1 and TRBJ2-5; D not resolved. Germline CDR1 is SQVTM and CDR2 is ANQGSEA. The CDR3 has 14 amino acids. V was pared by 3 bases and J by 2 bases, with 13 bases between. This chain's CDR3 is CSVEGQKLQETQYF. CDR3 nucleotide sequence: TGCAGCGTTGAGGGCCAGAAATTACAAGAGACCCAGTACTTC.

This clonotype has a handful of counts. The chain is built from TRBV5-6 and TRBJ1-2; the D is unclear. The CDR3 length is 13 residues. Per the germline V gene, CDR1 is SGHDT and CDR2 is YYEEEE. Between the trimmed V and J ends, which lost 3 bases and 5 bases, there was a span of 11 bases. CDR3 DNA: TGTGCCAGCAGCTCCCGGACCGAGTATGGCTACACCTTC. Translating it yields CASSSRTEYGYTF. The variable domain in full, with the rest retrieved from reference TRBV5-6 and TRBJ1-2, is DAGVTQSPTHLIKTRGQQVTLRCSPKSGHDTVSWYQQALGQGPQFIFQYYEEEERQRGNFPDRFSGHQFPNYSSELNVNALLLGDSALYLCASSSRTEYGYTFGSGTRLTVV.

This chain uses TRBV5-1 with TRBJ2-5; possibly TRBD2 for D (5 bases). The CDR3 is 14 residues long. The V end was cut by 1 base, the J end by 5 bases, with 12 bases between. The germline CDR1 and CDR2 sequences are SGHRS and YFSETQ. DNA for the CDR3: TGCGCCAGCAGCTTGACCGGACTTCGGGAGACCCAGTACTTC. It is translated as CASSLTGLRETQYF.

This clonotype has more than one count but fewer than ten. The V and J genes are TRBV6-5 and TRBJ1-1; D call uncertain. V gave up 8 bases and J gave up 0 bases, with 10 bases separating them. This CDR3 has 13 amino acids. The V gene's germline CDR1 is MNHEY and CDR2 SVGAGI. CDR3 protein: CASGYFMNTEAFF. The DNA for the CDR3 is TGTGCCAGCGGATACTTCATGAACACTGAAGCTTTCTTT.

The rearrangement links TRBV20-1 to TRBJ1-4; D might be TRBD1 (6 bases). This CDR3 is built from 14 residues. V was clipped by 2 bases and J by 1 base, with 8 bases between them. CDR1 is DFQATT and CDR2 is SNEGSKA in the germline V gene (reference sequence). CDR3 nucleotide sequence: TGCAGTGCTAGAACAGGGCGAACTAATGAAAAACTGTTTTTT. Translated, it gives CSARTGRTNEKLFF.